Presented here are 26 T cell receptor beta chains from one specimen sequenced in a study of shared clonotypes between healthy human individuals. Produced via immunoSEQ multiplex PCR; TCRdb's table is partial and in-frame only. The table shows over a million clones, with 75% to 80% occurring only once. The specimen was memory CD4+ T cells from PBMCs. Subset in this sample: CD45RA-negative fraction. Source of these receptors: a man aged 18 to 29 in good health. Some clones in this sample may be carry-over from other donors' samples.

This rearrangement joins TRBV6-5 to TRBJ2-7, with D maybe TRBD2 (5 bases). This CDR3 contains 15 residues. Trimming took off 4 bases at V and 4 bases at J, with 17 bases between the two ends. The germline V gene has CDR1 MNHEY and CDR2 SVGAGI. CDR3 bases: TGTGCCAGCAGTTCTCCCCGGACTGGGTGGTACGAGCAGTACTTC. Translation: CASSSPRTGWYEQYF.

The chain recombines TRBV11-3 with TRBJ2-1; a possible D gene is TRBD2 (6 bases). The germline V gene encodes CDR1 SGHNT and CDR2 YENEEA. V was trimmed by 5 bases and J by 0 bases, leaving 11 bases between them. This CDR3 region has 15 residues. CDR3 DNA: TGTGCCAGCAGCCTGGAGGGGAGCTCCTACAATGAGCAGTTCTTC. Encoded protein: CASSLEGSSYNEQFF.

The chain uses TRBV7-9 and TRBJ1-2, with 7 bases aligning to TRBD1. There are 15 residues in the CDR3. Germline V gene lookup returns CDR1 SEHNR and CDR2 FQNEAQ (reference sequence). With V trimmed by 4 bases and J by 4 bases, 9 bases remained unmatched. CDR3 in DNA: TGTGCCAGCAGCTCCTCCGCGACAGGGATCTATGGCTACACCTTC. Encoded protein: CASSSSATGIYGYTF.

The chain recombines TRBV9 with TRBJ2-5; possible D gene TRBD1, 8 bases. Germline V gene lookup returns CDR1 SGDLS and CDR2 YYNGEE. Trimming took 0 bases from V and 5 from J, leaving 26 bases between them. The CDR3 spans 19 residues. CDR3 sequence (DNA): TGTGCCAGCAGCGTAGACGGGATGGGAGGGCAGGGGGCTGTGGAGACCCAGTACTTC. Residues: CASSVDGMGGQGAVETQYF. The full variable domain, completed using reference TRBV9 and TRBJ2-5, is DSGVTQTPKHLITATGQRVTLRCSPRSGDLSVYWYQQSLDQGLQFLIQYYNGEERAKGNILERFSAQQFPDLHSELNLSSLELGDSALYFCASSVDGMGGQGAVETQYFGPGTRLLVL.

Concerning this clone itself: Other DNA sequences in the sample encode the same CDR3. The rearrangement uses TRBV6-5 and TRBJ1-1; D is ambiguous. The CDR3 runs 11 residues. Germline V gives CDR1 MNHEY, CDR2 SVGAGI. Trimming shortened V by 6 bases and J by 2 bases, and 4 bases separated the two germline ends. The DNA for the CDR3 is TGTGCCAGCAGATCCAACACTGAAGCTTTCTTT. Translation: CASRSNTEAFF.

The chain combines TRBV5-8 with TRBJ2-7, with TRBD1 identical over 10 bases. The germline gives CDR1 SGHTS, CDR2 YDEGEE. The ends lost 7 bases at V and 2 bases at J; junction bases unmatched: 6. This CDR3 region has 14 residues. CDR3 DNA: TGTGCCAGCCGGATAGGACAGGGGGCCTACGAGCAGTACTTC. It is translated as CASRIGQGAYEQYF.

This clone was seen more than once but under ten times. The chain couples TRBV10-3 to TRBJ1-5; maybe TRBD1 (6 bases). The ends were cut back, 6 bases at V and 5 bases at J, with 11 bases in the middle. This CDR3 has 13 residues. Germline-derived CDR1 and CDR2 are ENHRY and SYGVKD. The CDR3 bases are TGTGCCATCAGAGCAGGGGCCGATCAGCCCCAGCATTTT. Protein: CAIRAGADQPQHF.

For this clone: This CDR3 is also generated by other DNA sequences in the sample. This chain joins TRBV18 and TRBJ2-7; D is ambiguous. Germline-derived CDR1 and CDR2 are KGHSH and LQKENI. The CDR3 runs to 13 residues. Trimming took 3 bases from V and 0 from J, leaving 6 bases between them. The CDR3 DNA follows: TGTGCCAGCTCACCGTCCCCCTCCTACGAGCAGTACTTC. Translated: CASSPSPSYEQYF.

The CDR3 DNA reads TGTGCCAGCAGTGACGGGACCCGATCTGGGGCCAACGTCCTGACTTTC. This encodes CASSDGTRSGANVLTF. The rearrangement links TRBV2 to TRBJ2-6; D is tentatively TRBD1 or TRBD2 (5 bases each). CDR3 length: 16 amino acids. The germline CDR1 and CDR2 sequences are SNHLY and FYNNEI. Trimming removed 3 bases at V and 1 base at J, with 10 bases between. The full variable domain, rest sourced from reference TRBV2 and TRBJ2-6, is EPEVTQTPSHQVTQMGQEVILRCVPISNHLYFYWYRQILGQKVEFLVSFYNNEISEKSEIFDDQFSVERPDGSNFTLKIRSTKLEDSAMYFCASSDGTRSGANVLTFGAGSRLTVL.

This clone is a singleton in its sample. The V call is TRBV9, the J call TRBJ2-7; the D is unclear. V lost 0 bases, J lost 0 bases, and 13 bases lay in between. The CDR3 runs 16 residues. The germline V gene encodes CDR1 SGDLS and CDR2 YYNGEE. CDR3 in DNA: TGTGCCAGCAGCGTAGGCAACTCCCAGAGCTCCTACGAGCAGTACTTC. Protein sequence: CASSVGNSQSSYEQYF.

On this clone itself: The sample holds other DNA sequences that translate to the same CDR3. The chain recombines TRBV30 with TRBJ2-1; D not certain. V lost 0 bases to trimming and J lost 4 bases, with 7 bases between them. Germline values: CDR1 GTSNPN, CDR2 SVGIG (reference sequence). The CDR3 spans 13 residues. The CDR3 DNA reads TGTGCCTGGAGTGTCAGCCGGTACAATGAGCAGTTCTTC. Protein sequence: CAWSVSRYNEQFF.

V gene TRBV7-7 combines with J gene TRBJ2-1; TRBD2 is a possible D gene (6 bases). The germline gives CDR1 SSHAT, CDR2 FNYEAQ (reference sequence). This CDR3 spans 13 amino acids. V was trimmed by 5 bases and J by 7 bases, leaving 12 bases between them. CDR3 DNA: TGTGCCAGCAGCCCAAACGCGGGGAATGAGCAGTTCTTC. This translates into CASSPNAGNEQFF.

The chain is built from TRBV5-1 and TRBJ2-3; a weak D match, TRBD1 (6 bases). Trimming stripped 4 bases from V and 10 bases from J, with 16 bases between. This CDR3 contains 13 residues. The germline gives CDR1 SGHRS, CDR2 YFSETQ. The CDR3 DNA sequence: TGCGCCAGCAGCCTAGGGCCACAGGGTTCGCAGTATTTT. Protein: CASSLGPQGSQYF.

With regard to this clone: The same CDR3 arises from other DNA sequences in this sample as well. J is TRBJ1-1 and V is TRBV7-2, with unresolved D. Germline lookup yields CDR1 SGHTA and CDR2 FQGNSA. Trimming took 3 bases from V and 1 from J, leaving 6 bases between them. The CDR3 loop spans 13 amino acids. The CDR3 spells CASSFSQNTEAFF. For the CDR3, the DNA is TGTGCCAGCAGCTTCTCACAGAACACTGAAGCTTTCTTT.

The gene calls are TRBV18 and TRBJ2-3; 8 bases are a match to TRBD1. Germline-derived CDR1 and CDR2 are KGHSH and LQKENI. The V gene end was trimmed by 3 bases and the J gene end by 5 bases; junction bases not matched to a gene: 16. The CDR3 spans 18 residues. The CDR3 DNA sequence: TGTGCCAGCTCACCCGGCTTAGGGACAGGCCTCCAACAAGATACGCAGTATTTT. It encodes CASSPGLGTGLQQDTQYF.

V is TRBV29-1 and J is TRBJ2-3, with TRBD2 identical over 8 bases. Trimming at V came to 6 bases and at J to 0 bases, leaving 8 bases not matched to a gene. This CDR3 is built from 15 residues. Germline V gene lookup returns CDR1 SQVTM and CDR2 ANQGSEA. The CDR3 sequence is CSVSLPGGSTDTQYF. CDR3 nucleotide sequence: TGCAGCGTGTCTTTGCCGGGGGGGAGCACAGATACGCAGTATTTT.

The chain combines TRBV6-1 with TRBJ2-1; 8 nucleotides match TRBD2. CDR1 and CDR2 (germline): MNHNS, SASEGT. Trimming took 5 bases from V and 4 from J; bases not matched to a gene: 7. The length of the CDR3 is 15 residues. The CDR3 sequence: CASSRLAIRYNEQFF. The CDR3 bases are TGTGCCAGCAGTCGACTAGCGATACGATACAATGAGCAGTTCTTC.

About this clone: Distinct nucleotide sequences in the sample also encode this CDR3. The V gene is TRBV7-8, the J gene TRBJ1-5; D is possibly TRBD1 (6 bases). Per the germline V gene, CDR1 is SGHVS and CDR2 is FQNEAQ. The CDR3 is 14 amino acids. V dropped 5 bases and J dropped 2 bases, with 10 bases sitting between them. CDR3: CASSLAGGNQPQHF. The DNA of the CDR3 is TGTGCCAGCAGCCTCGCAGGGGGCAATCAGCCCCAGCATTTT.

The chain employs TRBV4-2 and TRBJ1-5; 8 nucleotides align to TRBD1. Germline loops: CDR1 LGHNA, CDR2 YNFKEQ. The CDR3 is 18 amino acids. V lost 0 bases and J lost 0; bases outside the gene matches: 7. The CDR3 sequence is CASSQESFRGLSNQPQHF. Written as DNA, the CDR3 is TGTGCCAGCAGCCAAGAAAGTTTCAGGGGGCTTAGCAATCAGCCCCAGCATTTT.

V and J are TRBV5-1 and TRBJ2-2; D is possibly TRBD2 (6 bases). CDR1 SGHRS and CDR2 YFSETQ come from the germline V gene. Trimming took 0 bases from V and 4 from J, leaving 19 bases between them. The CDR3 totals 18 residues. The CDR3 is CASSLEFGTLRGTGELFF. The CDR3 DNA reads TGCGCCAGCAGCTTGGAATTTGGGACCCTGCGGGGCACCGGGGAGCTGTTTTTT.

The chain is built from TRBV9 and TRBJ2-7; D is possibly TRBD1 (6 bases). The germline gives CDR1 SGDLS, CDR2 YYNGEE. V was trimmed by 4 bases and J by 0 bases, leaving 14 bases between them. This CDR3 has 15 amino acids. The CDR3 sequence: CASSPRDTGSYEQYF. The CDR3 DNA sequence: TGTGCCAGCAGCCCAAGGGACACTGGCTCCTACGAGCAGTACTTC.

This chain links TRBV15 with TRBJ1-2, with a possible D match to TRBD1 (5 bases). Germline V gene data show CDR1 as LNHNV and CDR2 as YYDKDF (reference sequence). V dropped 2 bases and J dropped 1 base, with 26 bases sitting between them. This CDR3 comprises 20 residues. The DNA of the CDR3 is TGTGCCACCAGCAGACGACCTACTCCGGGACGGGGGTCCCGTAACTATGGCTACACCTTC. It codes for CATSRRPTPGRGSRNYGYTF.

The chain joins TRBV7-2 to TRBJ2-4; the match to TRBD2 covers 8 bases. The CDR3 consists of 14 residues. V lost 6 bases and J lost 6; bases outside the gene matches: 7. The germline V gene has CDR1 SGHTA and CDR2 FQGNSA. For the CDR3, the DNA is TGTGCCAGCAGGGTTGGTACTAGCGGAAACATTCAGTACTTC. Residues: CASRVGTSGNIQYF.

The genes are TRBV7-9 and TRBJ1-2, with D maybe TRBD1 (5 bases). This CDR3 is 16 amino acids long. Per germline, CDR1 SEHNR and CDR2 FQNEAQ (reference sequence). Trimming shortened V by 1 base and J by 3 bases, and 15 bases separated the two germline ends. Here the CDR3 reads CASSLGSGGSDYGYTF. The DNA of the CDR3 is TGTGCCAGCAGCTTAGGCTCGGGGGGATCAGACTATGGCTACACCTTC.

The gene calls are TRBV15 and TRBJ2-7; 13 positions agree with TRBD2. V dropped 0 bases and J dropped 6; count of bases not matched to a gene: 11. The germline gives CDR1 LNHNV, CDR2 YYDKDF (reference sequence). The CDR3 has 18 residues. CDR3 nucleotide sequence: TGTGCCACCAGCAGAGATCTGGGACTAGCGGGAAAGTCTATCGAGCAGTACTTC. This sequence encodes CATSRDLGLAGKSIEQYF.

The chain employs TRBV4-2 and TRBJ1-1, with D unresolved. This CDR3 region has 14 residues. Per germline, CDR1 LGHNA and CDR2 YNFKEQ. V lost 1 base to trimming and J lost 7 bases, with 13 bases between them. The CDR3 loop is CASSQGFGLGEAFF. The CDR3 DNA reads TGTGCCAGCAGCCAAGGATTCGGGTTGGGTGAAGCTTTCTTT.